A selection of T cell receptor beta chains follows, all from one sample in a study of T cells after yellow fever vaccination. One entry per CDR3 protein, called by TCRdb with MiXCR from the 5' RACE reads. Of some 550,000 distinct CDR3 sequences detected, around 21% appear once; the ten largest clones hold about 13%. The starting material was PBMCs, obtained 15 days after the yellow fever booster vaccination. The receptor source for this set is a man between 25 and 39 years old who received the YFV17D yellow fever vaccine. Both conserved end residues are part of each CDR3. D genes are given only for firm matches. Clone size is not always given. Where it is, it says once, few, many or a class for expanded clones.

>TRBV15|NA|few|TRBJ2-1
CATSSQISYNEQFF
TGTGCCACCAGCAGCCAGATTTCCTACAATGAGCAGTTCTTC
>TRBV27|NA|many|TRBJ2-7
CASSLSDRTYEQYF
TGTGCCAGCAGTTTATCGGACAGAACCTACGAGCAGTACTTC
>TRBV12-3/TRBV12-4|TRBD2|NA|TRBJ2-1
CASSFTSGRSNEQFF
TGTGCCAGCAGTTTCACTAGCGGGAGAAGTAATGAGCAGTTCTTC
>TRBV4-3|NA|few|TRBJ2-3
CASSQDLRTDTQYF
TGCGCCAGCAGCCAAGATCTTCGCACAGATACGCAGTATTTT
>TRBV20-1|NA|NA|TRBJ2-3
CSARGVTDTQYF
TGCAGTGCAAGGGGGGTCACAGATACGCAGTATTTT
>TRBV5-1|NA|NA|TRBJ2-6
CASSFRHAVSGANVLTF
TGCGCCAGCAGCTTCCGACATGCCGTCTCTGGGGCCAACGTCCTGACTTTC
>TRBV27|TRBD2|NA|TRBJ2-7
CASQTSGGSYEQYF
TGTGCCAGTCAGACTAGCGGCGGCTCCTACGAGCAGTACTTC
>TRBV7-2|NA|NA|TRBJ2-3
CASSYIVGDTQYF
TGTGCCAGCAGCTATATAGTGGGAGATACGCAGTATTTT
>TRBV20-1|TRBD2|few|TRBJ2-7
CSARDRRLAGSAYEQYF
TGCAGTGCTAGAGATAGGAGACTAGCGGGATCCGCCTACGAGCAGTACTTC
>TRBV20-1|NA|NA|TRBJ2-4
CSARDGSETKNIQYF
TGCAGTGCTAGAGACGGGTCGGAGACCAAAAACATTCAGTACTTC
>TRBV20-1|NA|few|TRBJ2-7
CSAREPSSYEQYF
TGCAGTGCTAGGGAGCCTAGCTCCTACGAGCAGTACTTC
>TRBV29-1|TRBD1|NA|TRBJ2-3
CSVQGDTDTQYF
TGCAGCGTGCAGGGGGACACAGATACGCAGTATTTT
>TRBV6-5|NA|NA|TRBJ2-2
CASSYSTRAGGELFF
TGTGCCAGCAGTTACTCCACCAGGGCGGGCGGGGAGCTGTTTTTT
>TRBV7-9|NA|few|TRBJ2-1
CASSLDGDGSRDEQFF
TGTGCCAGCAGCTTAGATGGGGACGGGAGTAGGGATGAGCAGTTCTTC
>TRBV11-2|NA|few|TRBJ2-3
CASSSDPRDTQYF
TGTGCCAGCAGCTCGGACCCTCGGGATACGCAGTATTTT
>TRBV6-5|NA|few|TRBJ2-1
CASSSSYGPRSSYNEQFF
TGTGCCAGCAGTTCCTCCTACGGGCCTAGGAGCTCCTACAATGAGCAGTTCTTC
>TRBV20-1|TRBD1|NA|TRBJ1-1
CSADSTTGGRTEAFF
TGCAGTGCGGATTCAACTACAGGGGGAAGAACTGAAGCTTTCTTT
>TRBV9|NA|NA|TRBJ2-5
CASSVAIPGQFGQETQYF
TGTGCCAGCAGCGTAGCTATTCCCGGACAATTTGGGCAAGAGACCCAGTACTTC
>TRBV21-1|NA|NA|TRBJ2-7
CASSKAGPEQYF
TGTGCCAGCAGCAAAGCAGGACCGGAGCAGTACTTC
>TRBV5-1|NA|NA|TRBJ2-7
CASSRVGNYPEQYF
TGCGCCAGCAGCCGAGTGGGAAATTACCCCGAGCAGTACTTC
>TRBV23-1|TRBD1|NA|TRBJ1-2
CASSQSGTGDGYTF
TGCGCCAGCAGTCAATCCGGGACAGGGGATGGCTACACCTTC
>TRBV7-3|TRBD1|many|TRBJ2-3
CASGQGNTDTQYF
TGTGCCAGCGGACAGGGCAACACAGATACGCAGTATTTT
>TRBV30|NA|NA|TRBJ1-1
CAWDTGYTEAFF
TGTGCCTGGGATACAGGGTACACTGAAGCTTTCTTT
>TRBV5-1|NA|few|TRBJ2-6
CASSSRRPSGANVLTF
TGCGCCAGCAGTTCTCGCCGGCCCTCTGGGGCCAACGTCCTGACTTTC